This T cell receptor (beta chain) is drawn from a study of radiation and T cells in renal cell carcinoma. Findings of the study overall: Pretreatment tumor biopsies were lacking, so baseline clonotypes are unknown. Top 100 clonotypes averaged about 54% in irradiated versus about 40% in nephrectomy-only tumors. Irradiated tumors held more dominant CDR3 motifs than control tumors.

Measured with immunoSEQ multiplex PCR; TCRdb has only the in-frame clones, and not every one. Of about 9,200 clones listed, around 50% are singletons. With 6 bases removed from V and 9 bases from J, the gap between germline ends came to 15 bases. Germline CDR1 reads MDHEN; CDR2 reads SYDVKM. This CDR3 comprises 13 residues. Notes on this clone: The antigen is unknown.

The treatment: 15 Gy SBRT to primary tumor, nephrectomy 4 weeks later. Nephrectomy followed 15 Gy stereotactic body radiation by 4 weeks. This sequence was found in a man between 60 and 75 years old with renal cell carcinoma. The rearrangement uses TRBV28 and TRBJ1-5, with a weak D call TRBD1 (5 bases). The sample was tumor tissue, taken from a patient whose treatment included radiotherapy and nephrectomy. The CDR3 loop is CASRTIDSRPQHF. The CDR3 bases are TGTGCCAGCAGGACGATCGACAGCCGGCCCCAGCATTTT.